The clone carrying this T cell receptor (beta chain) was recorded only once. Its antigen is unknown. The data were taken from a study of graft-versus-host responses after intestinal transplantation. Study-level background: Recipients were all induced with anti-thymocyte globulin, then given tacrolimus and steroids for roughly 3 years.

Study observations and caveats: Early post-transplant declines in HvG were associated with peak levels of circulating GvH clones. Analysis identified GvH clones in recipient marrow, with some appearing first in ileum or blood. Graft-donor T cell macrochimerism in patients accompanied high graft-versus-host to host-versus-graft clonal ratios in allografts.

Deletions cut 4 bases from V and 3 bases from J, with 12 bases between. Germline V CDR1 and CDR2: SGHTA, FQGTGA. CDR3 size: 14 residues. Lymphocytes (intraepithelial and lamina propria) were released by processing the graft tissue. Generated by immunoSEQ multiplex PCR, the TCRdb table keeps only in-frame clones and is missing some. This sample carries around 7,400 clones, 68% of them seen once, and the ten largest clones take approximately 5%. The genes are TRBV7-3 and TRBJ1-1; TRBD1 might be the D (6 bases). The sample consisted of ileum tissue, taken approximately 55 days after transplant. This TCR was sampled from a human patient who received an intestinal transplant, so some T cells may come from the graft donor. The CDR3 loop reads CASSWGGGDTEAFF. CDR3 nucleotide sequence: TGTGCCAGCAGCTGGGGAGGGGGGGACACTGAAGCTTTCTTT.